This T cell receptor beta chain stems from a study of CD8+ T cells in alopecia areata. To note about this clone: Antigen: not known.

Study findings and constraints: Among the cells sequenced in scalp samples are also the resident alphabeta T cells of normal skin. Normal scalp had lower clonality than lesional scalp, with alopecia totalis/universalis lesions showing this most strongly. Clarity of TCR sharing across patients fell short of that in mice, possibly HLA-related.

After isolation, RNA underwent reverse transcription to generate cDNA as the sequencing template. Clones were read by immunoSEQ multiplex PCR, and TCRdb kept only the in-frame ones, dropping some. The sample yields 150,000 to 200,000 clones, roughly 70% seen once. This CDR3 comprises 12 residues. Per the germline V gene, CDR1 is SGHRS and CDR2 is YFSETQ. V lost 2 bases and J lost 6, with 8 bases in between. This chain links TRBV5-1 with TRBJ1-2; D gene uncertain. The TCR sequence derives from a human donor with alopecia areata. The sequencing here drew on CD8+ T cells sorted from blood, taken at week 0. This CDR3 is CASSFSGDGYTF. As DNA, the CDR3 is TGCGCCAGCAGCTTTTCTGGGGATGGCTACACCTTC.